This TCR beta chain was documented in a study of metastatic and nonmetastatic thyroid tumors. Study details: Across peripheral blood and tumor or nodule tissue samples taken from malignant and benign thyroid patients, the repertoires were compared with one another.

As processed by the authors: Clinicopathological groups of papillary thyroid cancer showed CDR3 differences that were used to build a distant-metastasis classifier. Via MiXCR, TCRdb re-called the PCR reads. These V and J calls rely on TCRdb rather than the paper's analysis. The profile shows about 26,000 clones, roughly 26% of them singletons. Germline CDR1 LNHDA, CDR2 SQIVND (reference sequence). The CDR3 covers 13 residues. The V gene lost 5 bases and the J gene lost 7 bases, with 14 bases spanning the gap. In this sample, this clone turned up many times. Thyroid surgery was performed in patients who had received no treatment beforehand.

The clonotype was recovered from a female donor with papillary thyroid cancer or a benign thyroid nodule (not recorded which). Some clones in this sample may be carry-over from other donors' samples. The chain carries TRBV19 and TRBJ2-5; maybe TRBD1 (5 bases). Material: blood. The chain's CDR3 is CASSSDPQGTQYF. Here the CDR3 DNA reads TGTGCCAGTAGTTCCGACCCTCAGGGGACCCAGTACTTC.